Below, 5 T cell receptor beta chains from the same sample are listed, as sequenced in a study of cytomegalovirus exposure and HLA in healthy donors. The PCR contained 60 Vbeta and 13 Jbeta primers. The protocol was immunoSEQ multiplex PCR, while the TCRdb copy is restricted to in-frame clones and leaves out a portion. This table holds 65,000 to 100,000 clones, about 75% found once. Sequencing was done on a sample of PBMCs. These receptors were obtained from a middle-aged man in good health and CMV-seronegative.

With respect to this clone: Other DNA sequences of this sample code for an identical CDR3. This chain connects TRBV30 to TRBJ2-3; 7 bases are shared with TRBD1. The CDR3 is 13 residues long. After removal of 0 bases from V and 5 bases from J, the junction contained 2 bases not matched to a gene. Germline V CDR1 and CDR2: GTSNPN, SVGIG (reference sequence). CDR3 protein: CAWSVRGRDTQYF. CDR3 coding DNA: TGTGCCTGGAGTGTCAGGGGGAGAGATACGCAGTATTTT.

The chain employs TRBV7-3 and TRBJ1-1; the D is unclear. The germline CDR1 and CDR2 sequences are SGHTA and FQGTGA. V was clipped by 1 base and J by 6 bases, with 9 bases between them. The CDR3 contains 13 residues. DNA for the CDR3: TGTGCCAGCAGCTTAATCTACCGGGCTGAAGCTTTCTTT. The encoded protein is CASSLIYRAEAFF.

The J gene is TRBJ1-2, the V gene TRBV27; TRBD1 agrees at 9 bases. CDR3 size: 16 residues. Germline trimming cut 6 bases from V and 0 bases from J; bases unmatched to any gene: 8. From germline, CDR1 is MNHEY and CDR2 SMNVEV (reference sequence). The CDR3: CASSLGQGKANYGYTF. CDR3 nucleotides: TGTGCCAGCAGCCTCGGACAGGGGAAAGCTAACTATGGCTACACCTTC.

In this sample, this clone turned up once. The CDR3 region is CASTYGVQETQYF. For the CDR3, the DNA is TGTGCCAGCACCTACGGGGTGCAAGAGACCCAGTACTTC. The gene calls are TRBV2 and TRBJ2-5, with D maybe TRBD2 (5 bases). Trimming took 7 bases from V and 2 from J, leaving 11 bases between them. CDR3 size: 13 residues. Germline V gene lookup returns CDR1 SNHLY and CDR2 FYNNEI.

The rearrangement joins TRBV9 to TRBJ1-2; weak D call: TRBD1 (5 bases). The V end was cut by 0 bases, the J end by 4 bases, with 10 bases between. Germline assignment: CDR1 SGDLS and CDR2 YYNGEE. This CDR3 is 14 amino acids long. In DNA form, the CDR3 reads TGTGCCAGCAGCGTAGCAGTCGGGGGCTATGGCTACACCTTC. It encodes CASSVAVGGYGYTF.